This T cell receptor beta chain is from a study of neurological immune-mediated disorders (dated by TCRdb to between 2019 and 2020). In the study overall: The study compared peripheral blood TCR-beta repertoires of HTLV-I-associated myelopathy (HAM/TSP) patients, multiple sclerosis patients and healthy controls using UMI-based sequencing. The roughly 110 TCR-beta libraries included longitudinal samples, technical triplicates and paired sorted CD4+ and CD8+ T-cell subsets alongside PBMC samples. Each longitudinal HAM/TSP and healthy donor was sampled at 3 time-points spaced at roughly 3-40 month intervals. The cohort included about 70 subjects: approximately 14 with HAM/TSP, around 34 with multiple sclerosis, and around 20 healthy controls. General findings and caveats noted by the study authors: The highest TCR clonal expansion was observed in HAM/TSP patients, whereas the lowest was observed in MS patients, even when compared with healthy controls. No identical CDR3 amino acid sequences were found to be shared among expanded clones across subjects, suggesting that TCR-beta repertoires were private in all groups.

To synthesize cDNA, template-switch 5'RACE was performed with a primer carrying a 10-nucleotide random unique molecular identifier so that each TCR transcript was tagged. Each sequencing run produced over 180 million TCR-beta sequences covering 15-18 subjects. The RNeasy kit was used for extraction of total RNA. TCR-beta VDJ regions were amplified with primers for the TCR constant region and the 5'RACE anchor, using the KAPA Real-time Library Amplification kit. Sample indexes and Illumina adaptors were added in a first PCR, after which library yield was increased in a second PCR. After purification with Ampure beads, the TCR product of roughly 650 bp was size-selected on a 2% E-gel SizeSelection system. Library quality was checked on a Bioanalyzer, concentration was measured with Qubit, and libraries were quantified with the Kapa Library Quantification kit before pooling. An Illumina HiSeq 2500 sequenced the libraries paired-end 2 x 150 bp. To increase sequence diversity, roughly 24-32% phiX was spiked into each library pool. The study's own analysis went as follows. The quality-filtered reads were processed with the UMI-based MiGEC pipeline, whose error correction step removed more than 80% of the raw TCR sequences. IMGT germline references were used for aligning VDJ genes, and each clonotype was defined as a unique CDR3 amino acid sequence together with its V-J genes. Clonal expansion, Shannon diversity, and CDR3 relatedness (CalcPairwiseDistances, ClusterSamples) were evaluated with VDJtools, and phylogenetic trees were built with CLCbio workbench. Expanded clones were defined as having at least 8 unique UMIs, based on coefficient-of-variation modelling across technical triplicates. TCRdb reprocessing: public reads trimmed at Q25 with fastp, clones called with MiXCR, in-frame beta chains kept. For every CDR3 protein sequence, its rows merge into one entry that carries the most common genes and DNA. V and J calls and clone size were set by TCRdb, not the authors. Here the sample has under 50,000 distinct CDR3 sequences; around 13% occur a single time. Together, the top ten hold 3.5% to 5% of the sample.

The sample's time point label, in plain terms: longitudinal time-point 2. Unsorted PBMC libraries were generated from 2 million PBMCs stored in RNAlater at -80 °C until RNA extraction. PBMCs were separated from peripheral blood using Ficoll-Hypaque density gradient centrifugation and then cryopreserved in liquid nitrogen. This clonotype has ten or more counts. There is no known antigen for this receptor. Per-base quality was not reported, and no clone a single base away is much larger than it. The TCR was taken from a male donor with HTLV-1-associated myelopathy (HAM/TSP). Sequencing input: PBMCs.

CDR3 sequence: CSASARGGPSYNEQFF. The nucleotides read TGCAGTGCTAGCGCACGCGGGGGGCCGTCCTACAATGAGCAGTTCTTC. Rearrangement joined TRBV20-1 to TRBJ2-1, with 8 bases in between that match TRBD2. The germline V and J ends show losses of 3 bases and 1 base respectively, and no gene match explains 8 bases of the junction. Sequences DFQATT (CDR1) and SNEGSKA (CDR2) are obtained from the germline V gene (reference sequence). The CDR3 numbers 16 residues from cysteine through phenylalanine. The only DNA kept is the CDR3, 48 bases in frame from the first base.